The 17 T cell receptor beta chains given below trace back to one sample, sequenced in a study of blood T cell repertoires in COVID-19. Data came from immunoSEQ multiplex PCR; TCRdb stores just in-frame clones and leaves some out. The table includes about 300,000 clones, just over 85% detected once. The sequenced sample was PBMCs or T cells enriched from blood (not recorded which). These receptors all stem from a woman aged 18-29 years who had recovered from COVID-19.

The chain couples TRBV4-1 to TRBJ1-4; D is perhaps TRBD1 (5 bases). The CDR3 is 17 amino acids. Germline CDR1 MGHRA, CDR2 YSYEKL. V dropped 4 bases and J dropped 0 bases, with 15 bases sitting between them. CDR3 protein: CASSLLLPGSTNEKLFF. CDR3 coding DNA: TGCGCCAGCAGCCTCCTTCTTCCAGGGTCAACTAATGAAAAACTGTTTTTT.

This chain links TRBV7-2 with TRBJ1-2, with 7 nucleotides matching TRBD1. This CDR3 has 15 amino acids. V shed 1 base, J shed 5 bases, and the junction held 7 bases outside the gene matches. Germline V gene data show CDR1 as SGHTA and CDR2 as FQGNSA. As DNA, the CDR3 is TGTGCCAGCAGCTTAGAGATCGGGACAGTTTATGGCTACACCTTC. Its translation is CASSLEIGTVYGYTF. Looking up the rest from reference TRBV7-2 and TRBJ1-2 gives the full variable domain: GAGVSQSPSNKVTEKGKDVELRCDPISGHTALYWYRQSLGQGLEFLIYFQGNSAPDKSGLPSDRFSAERTGGSVSTLTIQRTQQEDSAVYLCASSLEIGTVYGYTFGSGTRLTVV.

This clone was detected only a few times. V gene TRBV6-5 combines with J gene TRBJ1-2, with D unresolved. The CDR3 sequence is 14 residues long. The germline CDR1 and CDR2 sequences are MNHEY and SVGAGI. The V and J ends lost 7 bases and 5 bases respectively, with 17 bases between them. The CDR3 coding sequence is TGTGCCAGCAAAACTTCGGGAGTTGGTTATGGCTACACCTTC. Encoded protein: CASKTSGVGYGYTF.

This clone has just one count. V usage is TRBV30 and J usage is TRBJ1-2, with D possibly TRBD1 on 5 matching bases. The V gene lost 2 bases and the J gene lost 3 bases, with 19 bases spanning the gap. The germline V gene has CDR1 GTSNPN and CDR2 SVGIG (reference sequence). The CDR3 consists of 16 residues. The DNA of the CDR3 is TGTGCCTGGAGTCCCCCGGACACAAACTATCACTATGGCTACACCTTC. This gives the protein CAWSPPDTNYHYGYTF.

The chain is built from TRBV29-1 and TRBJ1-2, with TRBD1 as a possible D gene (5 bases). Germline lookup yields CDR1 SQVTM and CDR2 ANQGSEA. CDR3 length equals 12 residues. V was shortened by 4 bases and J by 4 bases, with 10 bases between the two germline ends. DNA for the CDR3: TGCAGCGTTGGACAGACGGGCTATGGCTACACCTTC. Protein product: CSVGQTGYGYTF.

CDR3 bases: TGCGCCAGCAGCCAACTTATGGCCGCTAACTATGGCTACACCTTC. Protein: CASSQLMAANYGYTF. The chain couples TRBV4-1 to TRBJ1-2, with no clear D. The germline V and J ends were trimmed by 2 bases and 0 bases, with 10 bases remaining between them. The CDR3 is 15 amino acids. Germline CDR1 MGHRA, CDR2 YSYEKL.

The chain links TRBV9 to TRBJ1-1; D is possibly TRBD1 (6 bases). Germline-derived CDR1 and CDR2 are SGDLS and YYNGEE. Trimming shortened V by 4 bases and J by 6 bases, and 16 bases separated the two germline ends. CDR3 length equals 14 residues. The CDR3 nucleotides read TGTGCCAGCAGCCCGCGGGCATGGGGGCCTGAAGCTTTCTTT. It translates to CASSPRAWGPEAFF.

The CDR3 DNA reads as TGTGCCAGCAGTTCCGTACAGGGGGTTTCCGAAAAACTGTTTTTT. Translated: CASSSVQGVSEKLFF. The chain recombines TRBV6-5 with TRBJ1-4; the match to TRBD1 covers 8 bases. V gave up 4 bases and J gave up 8 bases; unmatched junction bases: 9. Germline V gene lookup returns CDR1 MNHEY and CDR2 SVGAGI. There are 15 residues in the CDR3.

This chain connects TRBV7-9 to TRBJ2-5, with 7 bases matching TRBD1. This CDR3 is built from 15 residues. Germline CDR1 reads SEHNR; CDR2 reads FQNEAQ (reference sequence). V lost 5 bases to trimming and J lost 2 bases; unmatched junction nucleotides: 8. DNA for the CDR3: TGTGCCAGCAGCGATGGGACAGAAGGACAAGAGACCCAGTACTTC. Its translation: CASSDGTEGQETQYF.

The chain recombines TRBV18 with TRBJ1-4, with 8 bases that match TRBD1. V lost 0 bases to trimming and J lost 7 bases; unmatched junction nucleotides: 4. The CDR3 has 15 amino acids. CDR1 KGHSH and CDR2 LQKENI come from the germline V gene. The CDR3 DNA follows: TGTGCCAGCTCACCACCTACACAGGGGGGTGAAAAACTGTTTTTT. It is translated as CASSPPTQGGEKLFF.

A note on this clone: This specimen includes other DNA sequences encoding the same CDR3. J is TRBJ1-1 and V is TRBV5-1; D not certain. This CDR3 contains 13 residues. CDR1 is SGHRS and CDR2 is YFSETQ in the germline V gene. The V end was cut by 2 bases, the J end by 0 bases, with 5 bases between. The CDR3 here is CASSFGMNTEAFF. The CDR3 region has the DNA TGCGCCAGCAGCTTTGGCATGAACACTGAAGCTTTCTTT.

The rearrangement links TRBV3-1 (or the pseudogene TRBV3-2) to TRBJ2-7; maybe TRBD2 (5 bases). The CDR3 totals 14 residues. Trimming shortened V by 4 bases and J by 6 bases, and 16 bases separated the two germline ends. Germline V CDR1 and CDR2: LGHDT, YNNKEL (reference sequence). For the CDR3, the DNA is TGTGCCAGCAGCCCCCTTGGGAGCTGGGTCGAGCAGTACTTC. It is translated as CASSPLGSWVEQYF.

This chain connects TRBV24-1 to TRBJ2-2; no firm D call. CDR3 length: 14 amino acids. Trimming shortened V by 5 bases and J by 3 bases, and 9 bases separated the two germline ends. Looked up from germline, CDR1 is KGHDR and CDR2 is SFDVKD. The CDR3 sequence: CATSAAPDTGELFF. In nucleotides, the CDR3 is TGTGCCACCAGTGCCGCGCCCGACACCGGGGAGCTGTTTTTT.

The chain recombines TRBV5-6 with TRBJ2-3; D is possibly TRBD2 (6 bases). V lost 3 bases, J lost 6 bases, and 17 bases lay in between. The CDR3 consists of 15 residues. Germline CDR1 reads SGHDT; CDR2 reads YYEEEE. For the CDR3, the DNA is TGTGCCAGCAGCTCAGGCGGAGGGGAGGAGGATACGCAGTATTTT. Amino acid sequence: CASSSGGGEEDTQYF.

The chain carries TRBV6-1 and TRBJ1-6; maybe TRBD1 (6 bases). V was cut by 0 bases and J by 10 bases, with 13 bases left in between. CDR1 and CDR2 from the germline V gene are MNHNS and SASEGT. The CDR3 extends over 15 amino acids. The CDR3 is CASSEAAGEHSPLHF. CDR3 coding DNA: TGTGCCAGCAGTGAAGCCGCAGGGGAGCACTCACCCCTCCACTTT.

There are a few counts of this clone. For the CDR3, the DNA is TGTGCCAGTGGAGACAGGGGGCATGGAAACACCATATATTTT. Translating it yields CASGDRGHGNTIYF. J is TRBJ1-3 and V is TRBV19; 10 bases agree with TRBD1. This CDR3 has 14 amino acids. The germline gives CDR1 LNHDA, CDR2 SQIVND (reference sequence). Germline trimming cut 8 bases from V and 3 bases from J; bases unmatched to any gene: 4.

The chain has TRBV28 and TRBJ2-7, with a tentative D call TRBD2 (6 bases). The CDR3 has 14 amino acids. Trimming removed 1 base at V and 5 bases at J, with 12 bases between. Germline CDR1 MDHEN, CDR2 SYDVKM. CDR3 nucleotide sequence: TGTGCCAGCAGTTTATCGACTAGTGCAAACGAGCAGTACTTC. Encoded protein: CASSLSTSANEQYF.